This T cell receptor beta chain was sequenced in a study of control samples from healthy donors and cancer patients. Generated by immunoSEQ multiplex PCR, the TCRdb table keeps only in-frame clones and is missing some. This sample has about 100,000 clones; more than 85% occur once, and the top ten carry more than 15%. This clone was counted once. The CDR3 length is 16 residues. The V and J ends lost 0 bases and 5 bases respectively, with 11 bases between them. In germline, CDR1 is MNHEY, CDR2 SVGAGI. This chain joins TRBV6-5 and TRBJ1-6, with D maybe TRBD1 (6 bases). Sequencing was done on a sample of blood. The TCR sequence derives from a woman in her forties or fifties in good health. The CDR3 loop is CASSYSPDSHNSPLHF. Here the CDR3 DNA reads TGTGCCAGCAGTTACTCCCCGGACAGTCATAATTCACCCCTCCACTTT.